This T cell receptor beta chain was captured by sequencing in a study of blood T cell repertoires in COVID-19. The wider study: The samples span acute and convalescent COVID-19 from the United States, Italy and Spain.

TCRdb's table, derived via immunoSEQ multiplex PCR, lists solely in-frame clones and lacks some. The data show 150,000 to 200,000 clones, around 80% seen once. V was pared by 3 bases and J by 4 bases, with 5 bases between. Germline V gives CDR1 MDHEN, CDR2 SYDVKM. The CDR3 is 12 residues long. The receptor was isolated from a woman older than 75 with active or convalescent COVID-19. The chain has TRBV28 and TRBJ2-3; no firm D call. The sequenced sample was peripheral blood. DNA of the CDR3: TGTGCCAGCAGTTTCCTCTCAGATACGCAGTATTTT. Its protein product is CASSFLSDTQYF.